A selection of T cell receptor beta chains follows, all from one sample in a study of post-analysis software for immune sequencing data. Using its own MiXCR run on the PCR reads, TCRdb lists one record per CDR3 protein. The sample records hundreds of thousands of distinct CDR3 sequences, just over 35% being singletons. Sequenced sample: blood. All receptors derive from a girl aged 5-17 years with multiple sclerosis. The CDR3 runs from the conserved cysteine through the conserved F or W. D genes are given only for firm matches. Part of the rows lack a size; the others show once, few, many or a class for expanded clones.

>NA|TRBV3-1|TRBJ2-1|many
TGTGCCAGCAGCCAATCTGGCATGAGCTCCTACAATGAGCAGTTCTTC
CASSQSGMSSYNEQFF
>NA|TRBV7-2|TRBJ1-6|many
TGTGCCAGCAGCACCGAGGGACCAAGTTCACCCCTCCACTTT
CASSTEGPSSPLHF
>NA|TRBV6-6|TRBJ2-1|many
TGTGCCAGCAGACTCCGGGGGAAGGGAGGCGAGCAGTTCTTC
CASRLRGKGGEQFF
>TRBD2|TRBV5-5|TRBJ2-5|many
TGTGCCAGCAGCTTGAGGCGGATCGGGGGGACGGAGACCCAGTACTTC
CASSLRRIGGTETQYF
>NA|TRBV5-1|TRBJ2-1|many
TGCGCCAGCAGCGGAAAGACAGTCCAGGCCTACAATGAGCAGTTCTTC
CASSGKTVQAYNEQFF
>TRBD2|TRBV27|TRBJ2-3|few
TGTGCCAGCAGTATCCTCGTAGCGGGGGCCGGCAGAGATACGCAGTATTTT
CASSILVAGAGRDTQYF
>NA|TRBV6-5|TRBJ1-2|once
TGTGCCAGCAGTACAGGGTATAACTATGGCTACACCTTC
CASSTGYNYGYTF
>NA|TRBV3-1|TRBJ2-1|many
TGTGCCAGCAGCCCAATACCGGGAAACAATGAGCAGTTCTTC
CASSPIPGNNEQFF
>NA|TRBV20-1|TRBJ2-5|NA
TGCAGTGCTGGAGAGAGTTGGGCAGGCCGTTTGGCCCAGTACTTC
CSAGESWAGRLAQYF
>TRBD1|TRBV6-6|TRBJ2-7|NA
TGTGCCAGCAGATTAACAGGGGGAGACCACGAGCAGTACTTC
CASRLTGGDHEQYF
>NA|TRBV28|TRBJ2-7|NA
TGTGCCAGCAGTTTACCCGGGATCTCCTACGAGCAGTACTTC
CASSLPGISYEQYF
>TRBD2|TRBV20-1|TRBJ2-2|few
TGCAGTGCTAGTAAAGCGGGGGGGTTGAGAAACACCGGGGAGCTGTTTTTT
CSASKAGGLRNTGELFF
>NA|TRBV27|TRBJ1-5|few
TGTGCCAGCAGTTCCCCATCGCGGTCCAATCAGCCCCAGCATTTT
CASSSPSRSNQPQHF
>TRBD2|TRBV20-1|TRBJ2-1|NA
TGCAGTGCACAGACTAGCGGGGGAGGTGAGCAGTTCTTC
CSAQTSGGGEQFF
>NA|TRBV27|TRBJ1-5|many
TGTGCCAGTGGGACCGGGACGGTGAATCAGCCCCAGCATTTT
CASGTGTVNQPQHF
>NA|TRBV13|TRBJ1-2|many
TGTGCCAGCCGGCGTGGGGGCGGTGATTATAGTGGCTACACCTTC
CASRRGGGDYSGYTF
>NA|TRBV20-1|TRBJ2-2|few
TGCAGTGCTAGCCGCGCTACCGGGGAGCTGTTTTTT
CSASRATGELFF
>TRBD1|TRBV7-9|TRBJ2-5|many
TGTGCCAGCAGCTCTACAGGGGGCCAAAAGACCCAGTACTTC
CASSSTGGQKTQYF
>NA|TRBV7-2|TRBJ2-3|NA
TGTGCCAGCAGCTGGAGTCAAACAGATACGCAGTATTTT
CASSWSQTDTQYF
>TRBD2|TRBV2|TRBJ2-5|NA
TGTGCCAGCAGGGGAGGGAGTTTAGGGAACAATGAGCAGTACTTC
CASRGGSLGNNEQYF
>TRBD2|TRBV20-1|TRBJ2-1|NA
TGCAGTGCTAGAGTCGGTAGCGGGAGGTACAATGAGCAGTTCTTC
CSARVGSGRYNEQFF
>NA|TRBV12-3/TRBV12-4|TRBJ2-3|NA
TGTGCCAGCAGTGAGGTGGGGGTCCGCACAGATACGCAGTATTTT
CASSEVGVRTDTQYF
>NA|TRBV20-1|TRBJ1-6|many
TGCAGTGCTAGCTTCAGCAATTCACCCCTCCACTTT
CSASFSNSPLHF
>NA|TRBV7-9|TRBJ2-3|many
TGTGCCAGCAGCTTATTGTCTAGCACAGATACGCAGTATTTT
CASSLLSSTDTQYF
>NA|TRBV15|TRBJ1-1|once
TGTGCCACCAGCAGGCCCCGAGGGACTGAAGCTTTCTTT
CATSRPRGTEAFF
>NA|TRBV12-3/TRBV12-4|TRBJ2-1|many
TGTGCCAGCAGTTTAGCGATCGGGCCCTCCTACAATGAGCAGTTCTTC
CASSLAIGPSYNEQFF
>TRBD1|TRBV10-3|TRBJ2-3|NA
TGTGCCATCAGTTGTAGGGACAGGGGGTCAGATACGCAGTATTTT
CAISCRDRGSDTQYF
>NA|TRBV5-1|TRBJ2-7|few
TGCGCCAGCAGCCTGACAAATGGCGAGCAGTACTTC
CASSLTNGEQYF
>NA|TRBV6-1|TRBJ2-4|NA
TGTGCCAGCAGTGGAAATATCTACGGGACGGGAAGCTTTATGGGCATTCAGTACTTC
CASSGNIYGTGSFMGIQYF
>NA|TRBV12-3/TRBV12-4|TRBJ2-6|NA
TGTGCCAGCAGTCTCGACTTAACCGGGGCCAACGTCCTGACTTTC
CASSLDLTGANVLTF
>NA|TRBV7-2|TRBJ2-1|many
TGTGCCAGCAGCTCTGGAGTTCGATCGTCCGAGCAGTTCTTC
CASSSGVRSSEQFF
>NA|TRBV10-3|TRBJ2-3|NA
TGTGCCATCAGTTCGACCGCGGAGGCGCAGTATTTT
CAISSTAEAQYF
>TRBD1|TRBV2|TRBJ2-7|NA
TGTGCCGCCCTTCCGGACAGGGGCTACGAGCAGTACTTC
CAALPDRGYEQYF
>NA|TRBV20-1|TRBJ1-5|NA
TGCAGTGCTAGGATGGAGGGAGGGCCCCAGCATTTT
CSARMEGGPQHF
>NA|TRBV2|TRBJ2-6|many
TGTGCCAGCTCTGAACTCGGCTACGGGGCCAACGTCCTGACTTTC
CASSELGYGANVLTF
>NA|TRBV29-1|TRBJ1-1|NA
TGCAGCGTTGACCCGGACGGGACTAAAGCTTTCTTT
CSVDPDGTKAFF
>TRBD1|TRBV2|TRBJ2-5|few
TGTGCCAGCGGATCAGGGGGTGGAGAGACCCAGTACTTC
CASGSGGGETQYF
>TRBD2|TRBV7-9|TRBJ2-4|many
TGTGCCAGCAGCTTACGGGGGGAGGCCATTCAGTACTTC
CASSLRGEAIQYF
>NA|TRBV7-9|TRBJ1-1|NA
TGTGCCAGCAGCAAAGGCATGAACACTGAAGCTTTCTTT
CASSKGMNTEAFF
>NA|TRBV20-1|TRBJ1-1|NA
TGCAGTGCTCCCCGGCGGCAGCTCATGAACACTGAAGCTTTCTTT
CSAPRRQLMNTEAFF
>NA|TRBV2|TRBJ2-1|many
TGTGCCAGCAGTGAGGTGACTAGCTCCTACAATGAGCAGTTCTTC
CASSEVTSSYNEQFF
>NA|TRBV27|TRBJ2-5|many
TGTGCCAGCAGTTTATGGTCCAGGGCGAGGCGACAAGAGACCCAGTACTTC
CASSLWSRARRQETQYF
>TRBD1|TRBV9|TRBJ2-2|NA
TGTGCCAGCAGCGTACTGACAGGGGGGCCCGGGGAGCTGTTTTTT
CASSVLTGGPGELFF
>NA|TRBV28|TRBJ2-1|many
TGTGCCAGCAGTGCCCACCAAGTATCCAATGAGCAGTTCTTC
CASSAHQVSNEQFF
>TRBD2|TRBV4-2|TRBJ2-5|NA
TGTGCCTGCAGCCAAGTTAGCGGGGGGGCCGTGGAGACCCAGTACTTC
CACSQVSGGAVETQYF
>NA|TRBV5-5|TRBJ2-2|few
TGTGCCAGCAGCTTGGGCCTGAACACCGGGGAGCTGTTTTTT
CASSLGLNTGELFF
>NA|TRBV20-1|TRBJ2-5|NA
TGCAGTGCCCGCGATTCAGGTGGAGAGACCCAGTACTTC
CSARDSGGETQYF
>TRBD1|TRBV7-6|TRBJ1-2|many
TGTGCCAGCAGCCCGGACAGGGGTAAAGGCTACACCTTC
CASSPDRGKGYTF
>TRBD2|TRBV7-2|TRBJ2-3|NA
TGTGCCAGCAACCAGCGGGGGGCCGGCACAGATACGCAGTATTTT
CASNQRGAGTDTQYF
>NA|TRBV14|TRBJ2-1|many
TGTGCCAGCAGCCAAGTTCTTCCCCGTGTCGTGGTTGAGAATGAGCAGTTCTTC
CASSQVLPRVVVENEQFF